This T cell receptor beta chain was recovered during a study of shared clonotypes between healthy human individuals. About the research overall: Every donor yielded three CD4 naive, three CD4 memory, two CD8 naive and one CD8 memory plate. General study findings and limits: The rarefaction results pointed to incomplete sorted-subset sequencing despite large depth. It was the few donors that limited the genetic and exposure-history diversity represented.

The assay ran at deep level. The protocol was immunoSEQ multiplex PCR, while the TCRdb copy is restricted to in-frame clones and leaves out a portion. This sample has 600,000 or so clones, with roughly 98% found just once. This clone occurred once. Its antigen is as yet unknown. The naive CD8 population came from CD45RO-negative cells selected for CCR7, without terminally differentiated effector memory CD45RA+ cells. The clonotype comes from a man under 40 in good health. Sequencing input: naive CD8+ T cells sorted from blood.

CDR3 sequence (DNA): TGCGCCAGCAGAGGGACAGAATACAATGAGCAGTTCTTC. This translates into CASRGTEYNEQFF. The chain has TRBV5-1 and TRBJ2-1; TRBD1 matches at 7 bases. V shed 5 bases and J 4 bases; nucleotides not matched to a gene: 3. The CDR3 totals 13 residues. The V gene's germline CDR1 is SGHRS and CDR2 YFSETQ.